The next 15 T cell receptor beta chains were all read from a single sample in a study of beta chain features in type 1 diabetes. Expressed TCRB transcripts got sequenced, as all isolated RNA was reverse transcribed. Clones were read by immunoSEQ multiplex PCR, and TCRdb kept only the in-frame ones, dropping some. This table has around 290,000 clones, approximately 8.1% appearing once. The specimen was central memory CD4+ T cells from blood. The receptors were sampled from a woman aged 18-29 years in good health.

This clone turned up a few times. The genes are TRBV5-4 and TRBJ2-2, with D unresolved. The V gene's germline CDR1 is SGHNT and CDR2 YYREEE (reference sequence). The CDR3 length is 15 residues. V shed 0 bases and J shed 5 bases, with 11 bases lying between them. CDR3 DNA: TGTGCCAGCAGCTTGGCGAAATCCGGGACCGGGGAGCTGTTTTTT. This encodes CASSLAKSGTGELFF.

This clone came up many times. J is TRBJ1-1 and V is TRBV7-9, with a weak D call TRBD1 (5 bases). The CDR3 is 14 amino acids. The germline CDR1 and CDR2 sequences are SEHNR and FQNEAQ (reference sequence). Trimming stripped 2 bases from V and 6 bases from J, with 13 bases between. DNA of the CDR3: TGTGCCAGCAGCTTACCCCCGGGACGTCCTGAAGCTTTCTTT. Translating gives CASSLPPGRPEAFF.

The chain has TRBV11-1 and TRBJ1-4; 7 nucleotides align to TRBD1. This CDR3 spans 14 amino acids. J lost 8 bases, V lost 3 bases, and 6 bases had no gene match. Looked up from germline, CDR1 is SGHAT and CDR2 is FQDESV (reference sequence). The CDR3 region has the DNA TGTGCCAGCAGCTTGACAGGGCAGCAGGAAAAACTGTTTTTT. As protein: CASSLTGQQEKLFF.

This chain uses TRBV2 with TRBJ1-1; D uncertain. Deletions cut 7 bases from V and 0 bases from J, with 9 bases between. This CDR3 contains 13 residues. The germline CDR1 and CDR2 sequences are SNHLY and FYNNEI. CDR3 in DNA: TGTGCCAGCATTCTAGATTTGAACACTGAAGCTTTCTTT. It is translated as CASILDLNTEAFF.

This clone has ten or more counts. The chain uses TRBV29-1 and TRBJ1-1; 9 positions match TRBD1. The CDR3 has 14 amino acids. J was trimmed by 2 bases and V by 6 bases; bases with no gene match: 7. Germline V gives CDR1 SQVTM, CDR2 ANQGSEA. In DNA, the CDR3 is TGCAGCGTATGGGACAGGGACGTAAACACTGAAGCTTTCTTT. Translating gives CSVWDRDVNTEAFF.

This clone was seen only a few times. The genes are TRBV30 and TRBJ2-5; 9 bases agree with TRBD2. Unmatched junction bases numbered 17, after V lost 5 bases and J lost 7 bases. The germline V gene has CDR1 GTSNPN and CDR2 SVGIG (reference sequence). The CDR3 contains 16 residues. CDR3 protein: CAWDRLAATTGGTQYF. The CDR3 DNA follows: TGTGCCTGGGACCGACTAGCGGCAACGACCGGGGGGACCCAGTACTTC. Drawing the rest from reference TRBV30 and TRBJ2-5, the complete variable domain is SQTIHQWPATLVQPVGSPLSLECTVEGTSNPNLYWYRQAAGRGLQLLFYSVGIGQISSEVPQNLSASRPQDRQFILSSKKLLLSDSGFYLCAWDRLAATTGGTQYFGPGTRLLVL.

The V and J genes are TRBV7-9 and TRBJ2-3; D is ambiguous. This CDR3 is built from 11 residues. The V end lost 1 base, the J end lost 8 bases, and 4 bases lay between the germline ends. Per the germline V gene, CDR1 is SEHNR and CDR2 is FQNEAQ (reference sequence). The CDR3 DNA reads as TGTGCCAGCAGCTTAGAAGTTACGCAGTATTTT. Its translation: CASSLEVTQYF.

The chain links TRBV11-2 to TRBJ1-2, with D hard to call. Germline CDR1 reads SGHAT; CDR2 reads FQNNGV. This CDR3 contains 15 residues. The V end lost 5 bases, the J end lost 3 bases, and 16 bases lay between the germline ends. CDR3 protein: CASSPTFGEDYGYTF. CDR3 bases: TGTGCCAGCAGCCCCACGTTTGGGGAGGACTATGGCTACACCTTC.

This clone appeared a few times. The chain couples TRBV7-8 to TRBJ2-1; 7 positions agree with TRBD1. Germline CDR1 is SGHVS and CDR2 is FQNEAQ. The CDR3 has 17 residues. V lost 3 bases and J lost 8; bases outside the gene matches: 16. CDR3 DNA: TGTGCCAGCAGCTTCAGGACCTCGACAGGGAGATTCGATGAGCAGTTCTTC. It specifies CASSFRTSTGRFDEQFF.

This clone was counted at least ten times. The CDR3 region is CASSLSGRTKTQYF. CDR3 sequence (DNA): TGTGCCAGCAGCTTATCTGGCAGGACGAAGACCCAGTACTTC. V is TRBV7-8 and J is TRBJ2-5; D is undetermined. V was pared by 2 bases and J by 6 bases, with 13 bases between. The length of the CDR3 is 14 residues. Germline CDR1 is SGHVS and CDR2 is FQNEAQ.

The genes are TRBV2 and TRBJ2-2; 10 bases fit TRBD1. The J segment lost 7 bases and the V segment lost 6 bases, leaving 5 bases of the junction unmatched. The CDR3 spans 14 residues. The germline gives CDR1 SNHLY, CDR2 FYNNEI. The DNA for the CDR3 is TGTGCCAGCAGAAGACAGGGGGCGAACGGGGAGCTGTTTTTT. Amino acid sequence: CASRRQGANGELFF.

Concerning this clone: Other DNA sequences within the sample encode an identical CDR3. V gene TRBV6-5 combines with J gene TRBJ2-3; D gene unclear. This CDR3 has 11 residues. Germline V gene sequence: CDR1 MNHEY, CDR2 SVGAGI. Trimming took 6 bases from V and 2 from J, leaving 3 bases between them. DNA of the CDR3: TGTGCCAGCAGGGCCACAGATACGCAGTATTTT. It yields the protein CASRATDTQYF.

CDR3 bases: TGCGCCAGCAGCCAAGTATGGCAGTCCTACGAGCAGTACGTC. Protein sequence: CASSQVWQSYEQYV. The V and J genes are TRBV4-1 and TRBJ2-7; no clear D. V lost 1 base and J 1 base, leaving 8 bases between the germline ends. This CDR3 has 14 amino acids. The germline CDR1 and CDR2 sequences are MGHRA and YSYEKL.

The chain employs TRBV27 and TRBJ1-2; TRBD1 matches 10 bases. J lost 5 bases, V lost 5 bases, and 5 bases had no gene match. CDR3 length: 14 amino acids. Germline V lookup: CDR1 MNHEY, CDR2 SMNVEV (reference sequence). The CDR3 region is CASSRGDRGYGYTF. In DNA, the CDR3 is TGTGCCAGCAGTAGGGGGGACAGGGGTTATGGCTACACCTTC.

This clone was detected many times. In nucleotides, the CDR3 is TGTGCCAGCAGCACCCGAACAGGGGGCTTAAACATTCAGTACTTC. Its protein product is CASSTRTGGLNIQYF. The J gene is TRBJ2-4, the V gene TRBV7-2, with 9 bases aligning to TRBD1. The CDR3 loop spans 15 amino acids. V shed 5 bases, J shed 6 bases, and the junction held 8 bases outside the gene matches. The germline CDR1 and CDR2 sequences are SGHTA and FQGNSA.